The 20 T cell receptor beta chains given below trace back to one sample, sequenced in a study of pediatric ulcerative colitis. During colonoscopy, one to two rectal pinch biopsies were collected. The data were produced by immunoSEQ multiplex PCR, yet TCRdb's version contains in-frame clones alone and is incomplete. The sample holds tens of thousands of clones; less than 80% are singletons and the top ten take approximately 0.74%. The source material was gut tissue. These receptors all come from a boy aged 5 to 17 with moderate ulcerative colitis.

The chain employs TRBV6-4 and TRBJ1-6, with unresolved D. The CDR3 contains 13 residues. V gave up 2 bases and J gave up 5 bases, with 4 bases separating them. Germline assignment: CDR1 MRHNA and CDR2 SNTAGT. CDR3 DNA sequence: TGTGCCAGCAGTGACAGGGATAATTCACCCCTCCACTTT. Protein: CASSDRDNSPLHF.

This chain connects TRBV27 to TRBJ2-5, with 14 bases matching TRBD2. CDR1 is MNHEY, CDR2 SMNVEV, per germline (reference sequence). The CDR3 runs 16 residues. The V segment lost 3 bases and the J segment 5 bases; nucleotides outside the gene matches: 5. The chain's CDR3 is CASSFLGLAGDETQYF. CDR3 sequence (DNA): TGTGCCAGCAGTTTCTTGGGACTAGCGGGAGACGAGACCCAGTACTTC.

The chain combines TRBV6-1 with TRBJ1-2; D unresolved. The CDR3 sequence is 16 residues long. Germline V gene data show CDR1 as MNHNS and CDR2 as SASEGT. Trimming shortened V by 0 bases and J by 4 bases, and 15 bases separated the two germline ends. CDR3 sequence: CASSEAFGIGTYGYTF. The CDR3 region has the DNA TGTGCCAGCAGTGAAGCTTTCGGCATCGGCACCTATGGCTACACCTTC.

The chain uses TRBV4-2 and TRBJ2-5, with 8 bases aligning to TRBD2. Looked up from germline, CDR1 is LGHNA and CDR2 is YNFKEQ. Trimming at V came to 4 bases and at J to 0 bases, leaving 4 bases not matched to a gene. The CDR3 sequence is 15 residues long. The CDR3 here is CASSPGGGYQETQYF. In nucleotides, the CDR3 is TGTGCCAGCAGCCCTGGCGGGGGGTACCAAGAGACCCAGTACTTC.

The chain has TRBV28 and TRBJ1-4; D call uncertain. Germline values: CDR1 MDHEN, CDR2 SYDVKM. The ends were cut back, 3 bases at V and 4 bases at J, with 9 bases in the middle. There are 14 residues in the CDR3. CDR3 bases: TGTGCCAGCAGTTTGAGAGGTTTTAATGAAAAACTGTTTTTT. It is translated as CASSLRGFNEKLFF.

There are a few counts of this clone. The genes are TRBV19 and TRBJ2-3, with 13 bases that match TRBD2. Trimming took 5 bases from V and 2 from J; bases not matched to a gene: 7. Germline-derived CDR1 and CDR2 are LNHDA and SQIVND (reference sequence). The CDR3 covers 17 residues. The CDR3 DNA follows: TGTGCCAGTAGTTCCAGGACTAGCGGGGGACCCACAGATACGCAGTATTTT. Translation: CASSSRTSGGPTDTQYF.

V usage is TRBV4-2 and J usage is TRBJ2-5; 10 nucleotides match TRBD2. Looked up from germline, CDR1 is LGHNA and CDR2 is YNFKEQ. J gave up 3 bases and V 4 bases, and 2 bases lay outside the gene matches. The CDR3 contains 14 residues. DNA for the CDR3: TGTGCCAGCAGCCTTACTAGCGGGGAAGAGACCCAGTACTTC. Protein product: CASSLTSGEETQYF.

CDR3 sequence reads: CASGTDRIRTYEQYF. The DNA for the CDR3 is TGTGCCAGCGGGACAGACCGGATCCGAACCTACGAGCAGTACTTC. The J gene is TRBJ2-7, the V gene TRBV6-1, with TRBD1 matching over 7 bases. This CDR3 spans 15 amino acids. V trimming: 8 bases; J trimming: 2 bases; junction bases outside the gene matches: 12. Per germline, CDR1 MNHNS and CDR2 SASEGT.

The chain has TRBV5-1 and TRBJ1-1; TRBD1 matches at 10 bases. Germline V gene data show CDR1 as SGHRS and CDR2 as YFSETQ. This CDR3 spans 16 amino acids. The V segment lost 1 base and the J segment 3 bases; nucleotides outside the gene matches: 6. In DNA form, the CDR3 reads TGCGCCAGCAGCTTGTACCGACAGGGGGCGTACACTGAAGCTTTCTTT. It translates to CASSLYRQGAYTEAFF.

This CDR3 reads CASSRTDSTYGYTF. For the CDR3, the DNA is TGCGCCAGCAGCAGGACCGATAGTACCTATGGCTACACCTTC. The rearrangement links TRBV5-1 to TRBJ1-2; D call uncertain. V was pared by 4 bases and J by 4 bases, with 14 bases between. Germline V lookup: CDR1 SGHRS, CDR2 YFSETQ. The CDR3 runs to 14 residues. Full variable domain (rest looked up from reference TRBV5-1 and TRBJ1-2): KAGVTQTPRYLIKTRGQQVTLSCSPISGHRSVSWYQQTPGQGLQFLFEYFSETQRNKGNFPGRFSGRQFSNSRSEMNVSTLELGDSALYLCASSRTDSTYGYTFGSGTRLTVV.

This clone showed up just a few times. This sequence joins TRBV2 and TRBJ2-7; no clear D gene. Looked up from germline, CDR1 is SNHLY and CDR2 is FYNNEI. V lost 6 bases, J lost 2 bases, and 8 bases lay in between. The CDR3 is 12 residues long. CDR3 sequence (DNA): TGTGCCAGCAGAGCCGGACCCTACGAGCAGTACTTC. It is translated as CASRAGPYEQYF.

V gene TRBV10-3 combines with J gene TRBJ1-2, with D tentatively TRBD1 (6 bases). Germline CDR1 is ENHRY and CDR2 is SYGVKD. The V end was cut by 3 bases, the J end by 2 bases, with 13 bases between. The CDR3 is made up of 15 amino acids. The CDR3 is CAISEDRSENYGYTF. DNA for the CDR3: TGTGCCATCAGTGAAGACAGGTCAGAAAACTATGGCTACACCTTC.

The chain has TRBV14 and TRBJ2-5; 9 bases are a match to TRBD2. The CDR3 runs to 13 residues. Unmatched junction bases numbered 2, after V lost 5 bases and J lost 4 bases. Germline loops: CDR1 SGHDN, CDR2 FVKESK. CDR3 DNA: TGTGCCAGCAGCAGTAGCGGGAGAGAGACCCAGTACTTC. This gives the protein CASSSSGRETQYF.

This chain connects TRBV19 to TRBJ2-3, with TRBD1 matching 10 bases. CDR1 is LNHDA and CDR2 is SQIVND in the germline V gene (reference sequence). J gave up 5 bases and V 3 bases, and 5 bases lay outside the gene matches. The CDR3 sequence is 15 residues long. The CDR3 bases are TGTGCCAGTAGTATTCTGGACAGGGGGGAAGATACGCAGTATTTT. It yields the protein CASSILDRGEDTQYF.

V usage is TRBV7-2 and J usage is TRBJ1-3; perhaps TRBD1 as D (6 bases). The germline CDR1 and CDR2 sequences are SGHTA and FQGNSA. V lost 3 bases and J lost 2, with 14 bases in between. This CDR3 region has 16 residues. This CDR3 is CASSFTFGQPGNTIYF. As DNA, the CDR3 is TGTGCCAGCAGCTTCACCTTTGGACAGCCTGGAAACACCATATATTTT.

The chain is built from TRBV28 and TRBJ2-7, with D possibly being TRBD2 (6 bases). The CDR3 consists of 13 residues. The germline V gene has CDR1 MDHEN and CDR2 SYDVKM. With 3 bases removed from V and 5 bases from J, the gap between germline ends came to 11 bases. CDR3 nucleotide sequence: TGTGCCAGCAGTTTTGCTAGCGCCGACGAGCAGTACTTC. It yields the protein CASSFASADEQYF.

The CDR3 reads CASSTPGPGQGPYNEQFF. The CDR3 DNA follows: TGCGCCAGCAGCACCCCGGGCCCTGGACAGGGACCCTACAATGAGCAGTTCTTC. The chain links TRBV5-1 to TRBJ2-1; 8 nucleotides agree with TRBD1. After removal of 4 bases from V and 2 bases from J, the junction contained 14 bases not matched to a gene. Per the germline V gene, CDR1 is SGHRS and CDR2 is YFSETQ. This CDR3 contains 18 residues.

In its sample, this clone was seen a few times. This rearrangement joins TRBV7-9 to TRBJ2-5, with 9 nucleotides matching TRBD1. The V segment lost 3 bases and the J segment 5 bases; nucleotides outside the gene matches: 10. This CDR3 contains 16 residues. Germline V lookup: CDR1 SEHNR, CDR2 FQNEAQ (reference sequence). CDR3 sequence: CASSLYRDRAGETQYF. The CDR3 coding sequence is TGTGCCAGCAGCTTGTACCGGGACAGGGCCGGTGAGACCCAGTACTTC. Full variable domain (missing parts from reference TRBV7-9 and TRBJ2-5): DTGVSQNPRHKITKRGQNVTFRCDPISEHNRLYWYRQTLGQGPEFLTYFQNEAQLEKSRLLSDRFSAERPKGSFSTLEIQRTEQGDSAMYLCASSLYRDRAGETQYFGPGTRLLVL.

The gene calls are TRBV13 and TRBJ1-1; the D gene is possibly TRBD1 (5 bases). CDR3 length: 13 residues. CDR1 PRHDT and CDR2 FYEKMQ come from the germline V gene (reference sequence). V shed 5 bases and J shed 5 bases, with 12 bases lying between them. The CDR3 DNA is TGTGCCAGCAGCCCCGGTCGGGGGACTGAAGCTTTCTTT. Protein product: CASSPGRGTEAFF.

The V call is TRBV2, the J call TRBJ2-1, with 7 bases aligning to TRBD2. V lost 3 bases to trimming and J lost 8 bases; unmatched junction nucleotides: 7. Germline-derived CDR1 and CDR2 are SNHLY and FYNNEI. This CDR3 spans 14 amino acids. DNA for the CDR3: TGTGCCAGCAGTGAGAGGGAGGGCCCCGATGAGCAGTTCTTC. Residues: CASSEREGPDEQFF.